The T cell receptor (beta chain) described here comes from a study of cytomegalovirus exposure and HLA in healthy donors. The CDR3 loop spans 13 amino acids. Germline-derived CDR1 and CDR2 are KGHSH and LQKENI. V lost 0 bases and J lost 5, with 7 bases in between. Use of 60 Vbeta and 13 Jbeta primers characterized the PCR. Profiled with immunoSEQ multiplex PCR; TCRdb holds only in-frame clones, not every one. There are 150,000 to 250,000 clones in the sample; 79% occur only once, and 1.5% lies in the top ten. The material sequenced was PBMCs. This chain uses TRBV18 with TRBJ2-5; tentative D call: TRBD1 (5 bases). The TCR was taken from a girl aged 10-17 years in good health and CMV-seropositive. The chain's CDR3 is CASSPPTVETQYF. DNA of the CDR3: TGTGCCAGCTCACCACCGACAGTTGAGACCCAGTACTTC.